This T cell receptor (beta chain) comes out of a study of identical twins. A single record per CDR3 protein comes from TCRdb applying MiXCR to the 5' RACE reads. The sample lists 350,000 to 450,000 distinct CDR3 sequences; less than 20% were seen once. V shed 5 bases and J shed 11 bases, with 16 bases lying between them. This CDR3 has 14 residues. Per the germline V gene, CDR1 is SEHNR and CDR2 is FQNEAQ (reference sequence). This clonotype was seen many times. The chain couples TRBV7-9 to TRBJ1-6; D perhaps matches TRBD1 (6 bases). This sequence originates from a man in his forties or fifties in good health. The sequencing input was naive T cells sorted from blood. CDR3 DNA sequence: TGTGCCAGCAGCCGGACGAGCGAGGGGGCACCCCTCCACTTT. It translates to CASSRTSEGAPLHF.